The TCR beta chain described here comes from a study of control samples from healthy donors and cancer patients. The data were produced by immunoSEQ multiplex PCR, yet TCRdb's version contains in-frame clones alone and is incomplete. The sample shows about 89,000 clones, approximately 86% of them seen only once. This clone was picked up one time. Germline-derived CDR1 and CDR2 are SGHNT and YYREEE (reference sequence). CDR3 size: 18 residues. J was trimmed by 0 bases and V by 0 bases; bases with no gene match: 9. This receptor was identified in a man younger than 45 in good health. This sequence joins TRBV5-4 and TRBJ1-1; 9 positions match TRBD1. Sequencing was carried out using blood. CDR3 protein: CASSLVGTGNPMNTEAFF. CDR3 nucleotide sequence: TGTGCCAGCAGCTTGGTCGGGACAGGGAATCCAATGAACACTGAAGCTTTCTTT.